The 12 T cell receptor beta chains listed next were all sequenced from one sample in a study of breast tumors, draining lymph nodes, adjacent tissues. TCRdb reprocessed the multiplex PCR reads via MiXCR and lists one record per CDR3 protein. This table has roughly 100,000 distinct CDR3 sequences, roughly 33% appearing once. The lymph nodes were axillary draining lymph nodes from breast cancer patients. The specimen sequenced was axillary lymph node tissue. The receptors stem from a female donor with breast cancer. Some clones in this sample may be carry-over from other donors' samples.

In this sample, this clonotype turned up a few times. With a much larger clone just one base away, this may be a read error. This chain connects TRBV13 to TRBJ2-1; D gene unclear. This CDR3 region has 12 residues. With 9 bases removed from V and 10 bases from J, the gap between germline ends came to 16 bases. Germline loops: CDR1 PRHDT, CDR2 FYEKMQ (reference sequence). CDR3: CASHLPGHEQFF. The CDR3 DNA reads TGTGCCAGTCATCTGCCGGGCCACGAGCAGTTCTTC.

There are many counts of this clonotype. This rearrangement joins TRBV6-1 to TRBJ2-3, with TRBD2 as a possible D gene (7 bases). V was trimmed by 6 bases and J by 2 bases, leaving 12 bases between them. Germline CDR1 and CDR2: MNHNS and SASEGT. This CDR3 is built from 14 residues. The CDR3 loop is CASRGGAFTDTQYF. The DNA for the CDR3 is TGTGCCAGCAGAGGGGGGGCCTTCACAGATACGCAGTATTTT.

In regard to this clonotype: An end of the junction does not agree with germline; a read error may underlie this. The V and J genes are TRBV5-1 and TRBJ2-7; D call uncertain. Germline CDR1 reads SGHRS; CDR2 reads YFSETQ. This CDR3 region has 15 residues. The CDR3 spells CASSGSAGYALERYF. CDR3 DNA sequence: TGCGCCAGCAGCGGATCGGCAGGATACGCTCTCGAGCGGTACTTC.

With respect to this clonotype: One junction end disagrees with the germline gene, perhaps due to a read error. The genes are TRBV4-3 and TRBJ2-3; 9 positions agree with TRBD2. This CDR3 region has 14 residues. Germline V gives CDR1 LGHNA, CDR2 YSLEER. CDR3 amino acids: CASTSSGDTGTQYF. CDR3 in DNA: TGCGCCAGCACGTCTAGCGGGGACACAGGTACGCAGTATTTT.

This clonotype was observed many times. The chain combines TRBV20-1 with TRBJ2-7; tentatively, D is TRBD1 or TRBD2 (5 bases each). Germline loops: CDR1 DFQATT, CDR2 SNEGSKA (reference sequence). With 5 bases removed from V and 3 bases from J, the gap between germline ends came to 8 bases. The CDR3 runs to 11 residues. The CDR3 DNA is TGCAGTGCTGGGGACGGCTACGAGCAGTACTTC. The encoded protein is CSAGDGYEQYF.

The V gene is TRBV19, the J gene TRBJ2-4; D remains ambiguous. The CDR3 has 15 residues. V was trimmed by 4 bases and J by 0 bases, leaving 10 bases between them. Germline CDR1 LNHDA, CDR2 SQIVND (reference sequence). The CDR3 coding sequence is TGTGCCAGTAGTACCCCCTTCAGAGCCAAAAACATTCAGTACTTC. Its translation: CASSTPFRAKNIQYF.

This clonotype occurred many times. The CDR3 loop is CASGPSINTQYF. Here the CDR3 DNA reads TGTGCTAGTGGGCCGAGCATAAATACGCAGTATTTT. The V and J genes are TRBV12-5 and TRBJ2-3; D is undetermined. Germline V gene sequence: CDR1 LGHNT, CDR2 FRNRAP. Deletions cut 6 bases from V and 7 bases from J, with 11 bases between. CDR3 length: 12 residues.

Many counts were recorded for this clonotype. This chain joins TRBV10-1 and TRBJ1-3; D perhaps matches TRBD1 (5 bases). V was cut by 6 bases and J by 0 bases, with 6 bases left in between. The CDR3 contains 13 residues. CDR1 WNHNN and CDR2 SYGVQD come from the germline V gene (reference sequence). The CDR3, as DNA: TGCGCCAGCAGGGACAACTCTGGAAACACCATATATTTT. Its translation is CASRDNSGNTIYF.

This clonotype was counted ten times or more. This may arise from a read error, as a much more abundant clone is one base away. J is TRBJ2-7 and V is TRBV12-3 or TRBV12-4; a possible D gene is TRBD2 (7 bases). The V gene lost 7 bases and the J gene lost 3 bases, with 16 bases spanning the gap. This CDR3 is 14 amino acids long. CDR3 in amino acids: CASTHAGALYEQYF. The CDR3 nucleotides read TGTGCCAGCACCCACGCGGGGGCCCTCTACGAGCAGTACTTC.

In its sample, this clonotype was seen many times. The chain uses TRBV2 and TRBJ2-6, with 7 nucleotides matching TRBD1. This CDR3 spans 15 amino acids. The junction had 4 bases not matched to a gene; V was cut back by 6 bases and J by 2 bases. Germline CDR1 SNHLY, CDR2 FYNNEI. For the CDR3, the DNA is TGTGCCAGCAGCCCCGACAGGGCTGGGGCCAACGTCCTGACTTTC. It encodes CASSPDRAGANVLTF.

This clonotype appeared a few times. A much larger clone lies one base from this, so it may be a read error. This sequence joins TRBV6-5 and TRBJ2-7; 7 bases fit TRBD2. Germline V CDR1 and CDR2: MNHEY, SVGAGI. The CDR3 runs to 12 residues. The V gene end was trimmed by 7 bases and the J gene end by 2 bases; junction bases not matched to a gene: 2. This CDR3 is CASTRGAYEQYF. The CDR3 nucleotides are TGTGCCAGCACCCGGGGGGCCTACGAGCAGTACTTC.

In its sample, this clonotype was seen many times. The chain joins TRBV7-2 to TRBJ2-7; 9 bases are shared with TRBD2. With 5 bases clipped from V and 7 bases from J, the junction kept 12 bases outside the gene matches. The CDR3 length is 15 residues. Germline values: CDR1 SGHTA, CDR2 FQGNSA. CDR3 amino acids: CASSGGAGGPREQYF. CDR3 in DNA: TGTGCCAGCAGCGGGGGTGCGGGAGGGCCGCGTGAGCAGTACTTC.